Listed below are T cell receptor beta chains from one sample, sequenced in a study of shared clonotypes between healthy human individuals. The repertoire was sequenced with immunoSEQ multiplex PCR; TCRdb's copy has only in-frame clones and lacks some. The repertoire has roughly 450,000 clones, about four fifths of them found once; the top ten carry 10% to 15%. Material: PBMCs. Source of these receptors: a woman aged 35 to 49 in good health. Some clones in this sample may be carry-over from other donors' samples. The conserved cysteine and the conserved F or W are not part of the CDR3 here.

j_call v_call cdr3_aa
TRBJ2-5 TRBV13 ASSLRPNSQETQY
TRBJ2-6 TRBV19 ASSISSGANVLT
TRBJ1-3 TRBV9 ASSPRDGRLRSGNTIY
TRBJ2-1 TRBV9 ASSTSQPNYNEQF
TRBJ2-1 TRBV6-5 ASTPNAIDNEQF
TRBJ2-1 TRBV25-1 ASRRTSGINEQF
TRBJ2-1 TRBV7-3 ASSLNQALSYNEQF
TRBJ1-5 TRBV6-1 ASSVRQGGGNQPQH
TRBJ2-2 TRBV5-6 ASSLGGSTGELF
TRBJ2-2 TRBV5-4 ASSPGLAGHTGELF
TRBJ2-7 TRBV4-1 ASSPSPSQVYEQY
TRBJ1-3 TRBV7-2 ASSLVGGANSGNTIY
TRBJ1-2 TRBV18 ASSPSVGNRGYGYT
TRBJ1-2 TRBV28 ASRTPGQGNYGYT
TRBJ2-5 TRBV5-1 ASSSRQIQETQY
TRBJ2-2 TRBV4-3 ASSQDGASGRGYTGELF
TRBJ2-2 TRBV6-5 ASSYSGRAIVGELF
TRBJ2-7 TRBV7-8 ASSLGLAGVYEQY
TRBJ2-7 TRBV2 ASTTGYGYEQY
TRBJ2-3 TRBV5-1 ASSLDSGMTDTQY
. TRBV6-7 ASTRQGYEQY
TRBJ2-1 TRBV6-1 ASSPRDREQF
TRBJ1-4 TRBV4-1 ASSQYLGEKLF
TRBJ1-1 TRBV5-8 ASRTGTGDTEAF
TRBJ1-2 TRBV2 ASSAVTGRSEGYT
TRBJ2-5 TRBV7-8 ASSLGLAPAGGGETQY
TRBJ2-2 TRBV5-6 ASSLTVNTGELF
TRBJ1-5 TRBV5-1 ASSSDGGDQPQH
TRBJ2-1 TRBV5-1 ASSLGTGGEDEQF
TRBJ1-3 TRBV2 AGRRGGSGNTIY
TRBJ1-1 TRBV5-1 ASSNTGVTEAF
TRBJ1-5 TRBV6-1 ASSELGLGPQH
TRBJ2-7 TRBV30 AWRLLAGGPKQY
TRBJ2-3 TRBV5-5 ASSTGLAGYTDTQY
TRBJ2-2 TRBV10-2 ATRNTGELF
TRBJ1-3 TRBV6-5 ASSPDRLGYTIY
TRBJ2-7 TRBV5-1 ASSLGSGAYEQY
TRBJ2-5 TRBV7-9 ASSPRTGMKTQY
TRBJ2-1 TRBV7-3 ASSLMAGAYNEQF
TRBJ1-2 TRBV5-5 ASSLDYGYT
TRBJ2-5 TRBV29-1 SATLRGPRETQY
TRBJ1-5 TRBV19 ASSRGRGRGAQH
TRBJ2-5 TRBV2 ASRSAESQETQY
TRBJ1-4 TRBV5-4 ASSLGRAGESEKLF
TRBJ2-3 TRBV6-1 ASRTGSTDTQY
TRBJ1-4 TRBV2 ASRRRQGGEKLF
TRBJ2-7 TRBV10-3 AISDRTLLAGYEQY
TRBJ1-2 TRBV4-3 ASSQERGYGYT
TRBJ2-5 TRBV6-6 ASTRLASSETQY
TRBJ1-1 TRBV18 ASSLGQGNTEAF
TRBJ2-3 TRBV23-1 ASAGRGRGTDTQY
TRBJ2-3 TRBV6-1 ASSEALYGDTQY
TRBJ2-5 TRBV28 ASSVAGGQETQY
TRBJ2-2 TRBV9 ASSAGARSNTGELF
TRBJ1-1 TRBV10-3 AISKDRTEAF
TRBJ1-5 TRBV7-2 ASTSTGANQPQH
TRBJ1-2 TRBV5-1 ASSPDPQANYGYT
TRBJ2-2 TRBV15 ATSSGLAGGGTGELF
TRBJ2-1 TRBV10-2 ASSLAPNEQF
TRBJ1-4 TRBV5-1 ASSLEVPTNEKLF